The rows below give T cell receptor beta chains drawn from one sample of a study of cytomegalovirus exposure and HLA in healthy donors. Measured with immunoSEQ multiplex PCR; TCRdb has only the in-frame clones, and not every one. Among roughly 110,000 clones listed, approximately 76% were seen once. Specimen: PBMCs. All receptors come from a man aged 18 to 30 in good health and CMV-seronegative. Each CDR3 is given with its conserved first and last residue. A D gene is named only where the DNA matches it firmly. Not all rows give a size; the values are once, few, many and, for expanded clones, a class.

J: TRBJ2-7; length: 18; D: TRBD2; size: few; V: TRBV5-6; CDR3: CASSPIGLAGGSSYEQYF; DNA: TGTGCCAGCAGCCCCATCGGACTAGCGGGGGGTAGCTCCTACGAGCAGTACTTC
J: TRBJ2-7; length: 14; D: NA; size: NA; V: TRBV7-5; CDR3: CARSLGQGRDEQYF; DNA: TGTGCCAGAAGCTTAGGGCAGGGGAGGGACGAGCAGTACTTC
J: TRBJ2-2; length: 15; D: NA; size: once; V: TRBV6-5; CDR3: CASSTDRWNTGELFF; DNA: TGTGCCAGCTCAACCGACAGGTGGAACACCGGGGAGCTGTTTTTT
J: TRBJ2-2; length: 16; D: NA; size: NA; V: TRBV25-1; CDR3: CASSSQTDTNTGELFF; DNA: TGTGCCAGCAGTTCCCAGACAGATACGAACACCGGGGAGCTGTTTTTT
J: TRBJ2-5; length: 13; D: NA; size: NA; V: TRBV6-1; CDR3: CAHQRAPWETQYF; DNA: TGTGCCCATCAGCGGGCGCCTTGGGAGACCCAGTACTTC
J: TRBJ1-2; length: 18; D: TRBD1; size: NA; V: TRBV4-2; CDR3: CASSQDLTGVGANYGYTF; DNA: TGTGCCAGCAGCCAAGATCTGACAGGGGTTGGGGCTAACTATGGCTACACCTTC
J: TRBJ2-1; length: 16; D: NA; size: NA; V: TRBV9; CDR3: CASSVDTVPSYNEQFF; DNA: TGTGCCAGCAGCGTCGACACAGTCCCCTCCTACAATGAGCAGTTCTTC
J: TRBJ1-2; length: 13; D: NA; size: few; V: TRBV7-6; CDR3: CASSLAQGDGYTF; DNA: TGTGCCAGCAGCTTAGCCCAGGGCGATGGCTACACCTTC
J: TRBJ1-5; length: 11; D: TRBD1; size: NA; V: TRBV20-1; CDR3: CSAIRGQAQHF; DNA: TGCAGTGCCATTAGGGGGCAGGCCCAGCATTTT
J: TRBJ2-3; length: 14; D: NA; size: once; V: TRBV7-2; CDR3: CASRAAMRVDTQYF; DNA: TGTGCCAGCAGGGCCGCCATGAGGGTAGATACGCAGTATTTT
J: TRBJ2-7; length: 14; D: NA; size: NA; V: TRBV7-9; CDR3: CASSPTGLPIEQYF; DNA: TGTGCCAGCAGCCCCACAGGGCTCCCTATCGAGCAGTACTTC
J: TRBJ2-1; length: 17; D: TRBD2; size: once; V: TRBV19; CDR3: CASSIDASSGESDEQFF; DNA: TGTGCCAGTAGTATAGATGCGTCTAGCGGGGAGTCGGATGAGCAGTTCTTC
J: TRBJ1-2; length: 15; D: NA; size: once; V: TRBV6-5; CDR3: CASSAQGERNYGYTF; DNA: TGTGCCAGCAGTGCCCAAGGGGAAAGAAACTATGGCTACACCTTC
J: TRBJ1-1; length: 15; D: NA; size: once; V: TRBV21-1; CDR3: CASSKGRGLNTEAFF; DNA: TGTGCCAGCAGCAAAGGCAGGGGCTTGAACACTGAAGCTTTCTTT
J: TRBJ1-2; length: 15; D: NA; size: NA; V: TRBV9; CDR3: CASSVDPRVNYGYTF; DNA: TGTGCCAGCAGCGTAGATCCCAGGGTAAACTATGGCTACACCTTC
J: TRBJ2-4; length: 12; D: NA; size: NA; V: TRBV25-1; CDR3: CASSDFGDIQYF; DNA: TGTGCCAGCAGTGACTTCGGTGACATTCAGTACTTC
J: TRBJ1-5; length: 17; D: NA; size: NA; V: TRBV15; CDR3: CATSRDLVSGRYQPQHF; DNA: TGTGCCACCAGCAGAGATTTAGTATCGGGGAGATATCAGCCCCAGCATTTT
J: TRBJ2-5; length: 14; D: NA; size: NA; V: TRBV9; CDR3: CASSVAAGPEPQYF; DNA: TGTGCCAGCAGCGTAGCGGCGGGGCCCGAACCCCAGTACTTC
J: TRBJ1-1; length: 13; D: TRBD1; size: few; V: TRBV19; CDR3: CASSIAGGIEAFF; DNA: TGTGCCAGTAGTATTGCAGGGGGGATTGAAGCTTTCTTT
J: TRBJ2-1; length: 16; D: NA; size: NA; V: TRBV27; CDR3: CASSLSAGAQHNEQFF; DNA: TGTGCCAGCAGTTTATCGGCAGGGGCACAGCACAATGAGCAGTTCTTC
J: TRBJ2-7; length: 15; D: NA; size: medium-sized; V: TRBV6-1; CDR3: CASSEEQGGSYEQYF; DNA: TGTGCCAGCAGTGAAGAACAGGGTGGGTCCTACGAGCAGTACTTC
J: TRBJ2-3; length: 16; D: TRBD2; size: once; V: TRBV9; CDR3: CASSVGGGGATDTQYF; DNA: TGTGCCAGCAGCGTAGGTGGCGGGGGGGCAACAGATACGCAGTATTTT
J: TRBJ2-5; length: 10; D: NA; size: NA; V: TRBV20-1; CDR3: CSAGQETQYF; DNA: TGCAGCGCCGGGCAAGAGACCCAGTACTTC
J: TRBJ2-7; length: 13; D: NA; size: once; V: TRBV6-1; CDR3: CASETYEYYEQYF; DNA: TGTGCCAGCGAGACCTACGAGTACTACGAGCAGTACTTC
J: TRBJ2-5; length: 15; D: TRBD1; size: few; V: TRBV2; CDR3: CASSSDRGRGETQYF; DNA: TGTGCCAGCAGTTCCGACAGGGGGCGCGGAGAGACCCAGTACTTC
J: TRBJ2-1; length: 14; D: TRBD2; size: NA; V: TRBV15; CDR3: CATSRAGTSGVRFF; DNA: TGTGCCACCAGCAGAGCCGGGACTAGCGGGGTTCGGTTCTTC
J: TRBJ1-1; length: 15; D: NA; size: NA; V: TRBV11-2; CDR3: CASTLQGRRNTEAFF; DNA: TGTGCCAGCACTCTACAGGGACGGCGGAACACTGAAGCTTTCTTT
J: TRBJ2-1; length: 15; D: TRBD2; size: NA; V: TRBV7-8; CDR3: CASSPVGGAYNEQFF; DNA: TGTGCCAGCAGCCCCGTCGGGGGGGCCTACAATGAGCAGTTCTTC
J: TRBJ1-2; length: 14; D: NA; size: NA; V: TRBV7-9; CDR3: CSSSLEPANYGYTF; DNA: TGTTCCAGCAGCTTAGAACCGGCTAACTATGGCTACACCTTC
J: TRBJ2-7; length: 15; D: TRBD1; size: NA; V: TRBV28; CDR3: CASSSGTESSYEQYF; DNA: TGTGCCAGCAGTTCCGGGACAGAGAGCTCCTACGAGCAGTACTTC
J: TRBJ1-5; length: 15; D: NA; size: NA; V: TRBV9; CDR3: CASSAPADSNQPQHF; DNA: TGTGCCAGCAGCGCCCCAGCGGACAGCAATCAGCCCCAGCATTTT
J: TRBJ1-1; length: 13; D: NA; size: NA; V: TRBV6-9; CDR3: CASSYLNGTEAFF; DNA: TGTGCCAGCAGTTATTTGAACGGCACTGAAGCTTTCTTT